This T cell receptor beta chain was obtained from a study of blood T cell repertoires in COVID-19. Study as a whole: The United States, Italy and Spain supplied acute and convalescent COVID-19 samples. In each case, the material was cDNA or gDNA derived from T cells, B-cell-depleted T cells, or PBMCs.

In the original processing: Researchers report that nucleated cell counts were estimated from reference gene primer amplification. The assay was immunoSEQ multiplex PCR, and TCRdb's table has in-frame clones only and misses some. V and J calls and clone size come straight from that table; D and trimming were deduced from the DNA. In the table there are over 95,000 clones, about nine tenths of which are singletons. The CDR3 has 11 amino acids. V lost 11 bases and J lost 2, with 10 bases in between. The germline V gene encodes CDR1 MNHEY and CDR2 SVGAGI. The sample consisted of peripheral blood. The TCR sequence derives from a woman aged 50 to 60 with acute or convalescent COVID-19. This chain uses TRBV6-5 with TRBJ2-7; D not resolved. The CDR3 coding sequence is TGTGCCGCCCGGAGAACCTACGAGCAGTACTTC. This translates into CAARRTYEQYF.